The rows below give T cell receptor beta chains drawn from one sample of a study of cytomegalovirus exposure and HLA in healthy donors. Some clones are missing from TCRdb's copy, which holds only in-frame ones; the method was immunoSEQ multiplex PCR. The sample consists of 240,000 or so clones, around 87% of them appearing once. Sequencing used PBMCs. All receptors come from a woman aged 30 to 39 in good health and CMV-seropositive. The CDR3 runs from the conserved cysteine through the conserved F or W. A D gene is named only where the DNA matches it firmly. Rows give clone size only sometimes, using once, few, many, or a class for an expanded clone.

abundance: NA
j_gene: TRBJ1-5
d_gene: TRBD1
v_gene: TRBV19
CDR3aa: CASINLDRGWPQHF
CDR3nt: TGTGCCAGTATCAACCTCGACAGGGGCTGGCCCCAGCATTTT

abundance: many
j_gene: TRBJ2-1
d_gene: TRBD1
v_gene: TRBV7-8
CDR3aa: CASSLHTGTGKVNEQFF
CDR3nt: TGTGCCAGCAGCTTACACACCGGGACAGGAAAGGTCAATGAGCAGTTCTTC

abundance: NA
j_gene: TRBJ2-1
d_gene: NA
v_gene: TRBV2
CDR3aa: CASSEVRNEQFF
CDR3nt: TGTGCCAGCAGTGAAGTCAGGAATGAGCAGTTCTTC

abundance: NA
j_gene: TRBJ1-5
d_gene: TRBD1
v_gene: TRBV28
CDR3aa: CASSLGRDRGNQPQHF
CDR3nt: TGTGCCAGCAGTTTGGGTAGGGACAGGGGCAATCAGCCCCAGCATTTT

abundance: few
j_gene: TRBJ1-2
d_gene: NA
v_gene: TRBV28
CDR3aa: CATTQGSYGYTF
CDR3nt: TGTGCCACGACACAGGGAAGCTATGGCTACACCTTC

abundance: many
j_gene: TRBJ2-7
d_gene: TRBD2
v_gene: TRBV2
CDR3aa: CASSLAGGLTYEQYF
CDR3nt: TGTGCCAGCAGTCTAGCGGGAGGGCTAACCTACGAGCAGTACTTC

abundance: NA
j_gene: TRBJ1-4
d_gene: NA
v_gene: TRBV30
CDR3aa: CAWTAPGGEKLFF
CDR3nt: TGTGCCTGGACCGCCCCGGGGGGGGAAAAACTGTTTTTT

abundance: NA
j_gene: TRBJ1-2
d_gene: TRBD1
v_gene: TRBV5-6
CDR3aa: CASSTYQGAQPGYTF
CDR3nt: TGTGCCAGCAGCACTTATCAGGGGGCTCAACCTGGCTACACCTTC

abundance: NA
j_gene: TRBJ1-1
d_gene: TRBD1
v_gene: TRBV5-1
CDR3aa: CASSLASTGAEAFF
CDR3nt: TGCGCCAGCAGCTTGGCCTCGACAGGGGCTGAAGCTTTCTTT

abundance: NA
j_gene: TRBJ1-1
d_gene: TRBD1
v_gene: TRBV6-1
CDR3aa: CASTGWGQGREAFF
CDR3nt: TGTGCCAGCACCGGATGGGGACAGGGCCGTGAAGCTTTCTTT

abundance: NA
j_gene: TRBJ1-5
d_gene: NA
v_gene: TRBV29-1
CDR3aa: CSVGESGTSNQPQHF
CDR3nt: TGCAGCGTTGGCGAGTCAGGTACTAGCAATCAGCCCCAGCATTTT

abundance: NA
j_gene: TRBJ2-7
d_gene: TRBD1
v_gene: TRBV19
CDR3aa: CASSSRGTGYEQYF
CDR3nt: TGTGCCAGTAGTAGCCGGGGGACAGGCTACGAGCAGTACTTC

abundance: NA
j_gene: TRBJ1-2
d_gene: NA
v_gene: TRBV30
CDR3aa: CAWSLTRITNYGYTF
CDR3nt: TGTGCCTGGAGTTTAACCAGAATAACTAACTATGGCTACACCTTC

abundance: NA
j_gene: TRBJ2-7
d_gene: TRBD1
v_gene: TRBV10-3
CDR3aa: CAISGQGDSYEQYF
CDR3nt: TGTGCCATCAGTGGCCAGGGGGACTCCTACGAGCAGTACTTC

abundance: once
j_gene: TRBJ2-3
d_gene: NA
v_gene: TRBV7-9
CDR3aa: CASSLPGRSTDTQYF
CDR3nt: TGTGCCAGCAGCTTACCCGGTCGTAGCACAGATACGCAGTATTTT

abundance: many
j_gene: TRBJ2-1
d_gene: NA
v_gene: TRBV7-9
CDR3aa: CASSVTWEQFF
CDR3nt: TGTGCCAGCAGCGTAACATGGGAGCAGTTCTTC

abundance: NA
j_gene: TRBJ2-2
d_gene: NA
v_gene: TRBV7-9
CDR3aa: CASSFSSLGTGELFF
CDR3nt: TGTGCCAGCAGCTTCTCTAGCCTGGGCACCGGGGAGCTGTTTTTT

abundance: NA
j_gene: TRBJ2-7
d_gene: TRBD1
v_gene: TRBV4-2
CDR3aa: CASSQEMDRAEQYF
CDR3nt: TGTGCCAGCAGCCAAGAAATGGACAGGGCCGAGCAGTACTTC

abundance: NA
j_gene: TRBJ2-7
d_gene: TRBD2
v_gene: TRBV6-7
CDR3aa: CASSYVRSWFVSREGGYEQYF
CDR3nt: TGTGCCAGCAGTTACGTTCGTTCGTGGTTCGTATCGCGGGAGGGCGGCTACGAGCAGTACTTC

abundance: NA
j_gene: TRBJ2-1
d_gene: NA
v_gene: TRBV27
CDR3aa: CASSLSAGPNEQFF
CDR3nt: TGTGCCAGCAGTTTATCGGCAGGCCCCAATGAGCAGTTCTTC

abundance: NA
j_gene: TRBJ2-1
d_gene: TRBD1
v_gene: TRBV9
CDR3aa: CASSRDRGKNEQFF
CDR3nt: TGTGCCAGCAGCCGGGACAGGGGTAAGAATGAGCAGTTCTTC

abundance: NA
j_gene: TRBJ2-7
d_gene: NA
v_gene: TRBV28
CDR3aa: CASSFGPTGEAEQYF
CDR3nt: TGTGCCAGCAGTTTTGGGCCCACAGGGGAGGCCGAGCAGTACTTC

abundance: NA
j_gene: TRBJ2-5
d_gene: NA
v_gene: TRBV11-2
CDR3aa: CASSLGTGLLETQYF
CDR3nt: TGTGCCAGCAGCTTAGGTACAGGGCTTTTGGAGACCCAGTACTTC

abundance: few
j_gene: TRBJ1-2
d_gene: TRBD1
v_gene: TRBV10-3
CDR3aa: CAITEPGQGYGYTF
CDR3nt: TGTGCCATCACCGAACCGGGACAGGGATATGGCTACACCTTC

abundance: NA
j_gene: TRBJ2-1
d_gene: NA
v_gene: TRBV7-2
CDR3aa: CASSDLGDSLLGEQFF
CDR3nt: TGTGCCAGCAGCGACCTCGGGGACTCCCTCTTGGGTGAGCAGTTCTTC

abundance: NA
j_gene: TRBJ1-5
d_gene: NA
v_gene: TRBV28
CDR3aa: CASTPGGANQPQHF
CDR3nt: TGTGCCAGCACTCCTGGAGGGGCGAATCAGCCCCAGCATTTT

abundance: NA
j_gene: TRBJ2-7
d_gene: NA
v_gene: TRBV30
CDR3aa: CAWSKSSTTGNSYEQYF
CDR3nt: TGTGCCTGGAGTAAATCTAGCACAACCGGGAACTCCTACGAGCAGTACTTC